The T cell receptor (beta chain) described here comes from a study of blood T cell repertoires in COVID-19. This CDR3 has 13 residues. Germline loops: CDR1 SGHKS, CDR2 YYEKEE (reference sequence). Between the trimmed V and J ends, which lost 5 bases and 2 bases, there was a span of 11 bases. Produced via immunoSEQ multiplex PCR; TCRdb's table is partial and in-frame only. The top ten hold less than 9.5% of the sample, which has over 450,000 clones, around 90% seen once. A Seattle source enrolled patients during active infection and followed them longitudinally. This sequence was found in a woman aged 50 to 65 with COVID-19, enrolled during active disease. Sequencing used peripheral blood. The chain combines TRBV5-5 with TRBJ2-7; weak D call: TRBD2 (5 bases). In nucleotides, the CDR3 is TGTGCCAGCAGACGTGGACTCGCCTACGAGCAGTACTTC. Translation gives CASRRGLAYEQYF.